Listed below are T cell receptor beta chains from one sample, sequenced in a study of cytomegalovirus exposure and HLA in healthy donors. The data were produced by immunoSEQ multiplex PCR, yet TCRdb's version contains in-frame clones alone and is incomplete. This sample's table has some 70,000 clones. The sample taken for sequencing was PBMCs. The source is a middle-aged man in good health and CMV-seronegative. CDR3s include the opening cysteine and the closing phenylalanine or tryptophan. The D gene is left open where the match is weak.

v_call,d_call,j_call,cdr3_nt,cdr3_aa
TRBV30,.,TRBJ1-6,TGTGCCTGGGAGCAGGGCTGGAATTCACCCCTCCACTTT,CAWEQGWNSPLHF
TRBV7-2,TRBD1,TRBJ2-7,TGTGCCAGCAGCCTCAGACAGGGCACCTACGAGCAGTACTTC,CASSLRQGTYEQYF
TRBV14,.,TRBJ1-3,TGTGCCAGCAGCCTCTCCTCTGGAAACACCATATATTTT,CASSLSSGNTIYF
TRBV5-1,TRBD2,TRBJ2-5,TGCGCCAGCAGTTGGCAAGCGGGGAAACAAGAGACCCAGTACTTC,CASSWQAGKQETQYF
TRBV11-2,.,TRBJ1-4,TGTGCCAGCAGCTTAAACAGTAATGAAAAACTGTTTTTT,CASSLNSNEKLFF
TRBV13,TRBD1,TRBJ1-4,TGTGCCACCCGAGCGGGACAGGGGAATGAAAAACTGTTTTTT,CATRAGQGNEKLFF
TRBV19,.,TRBJ2-1,TGTGCCAGTAGTATTTCAGGCAGCTCCTACAATGAGCAGTTCTTC,CASSISGSSYNEQFF
TRBV2,.,TRBJ2-3,TGTGCCAGCAGGGAAAGGGGGGGCCGGACAGATACGCAGTATTTT,CASRERGGRTDTQYF
TRBV30,TRBD1,TRBJ2-2,TGTGCCTGGGACAGGGGGCCCAGGGAGCTGTTTTTT,CAWDRGPRELFF
TRBV5-1,TRBD2,TRBJ2-3,TGCGCCAGCAGCCTCCTAGCGGGGGGCACAGATACGCAGTATTTT,CASSLLAGGTDTQYF
TRBV11-2,.,TRBJ2-3,TGTGCCAGCAGCTTAGGGAGGTCAGGTTGGGATACGCAGTATTTT,CASSLGRSGWDTQYF
TRBV27,TRBD1,TRBJ2-7,TGTGCCAGCTCCGGGACAGGAACCTACGAGCAGTACTTC,CASSGTGTYEQYF
TRBV6-5,TRBD2,TRBJ2-1,TGTGCCAGCAGTTACTCGAGCGGGGGCAATGAGCAGTTCTTC,CASSYSSGGNEQFF
TRBV4-1,TRBD1,TRBJ2-2,TGCGCCAGCAGCCAAAGGGACAGGGGGCGAGGCACCGGGGAGCTGTTTTTT,CASSQRDRGRGTGELFF
TRBV28,TRBD1,TRBJ2-7,TGTGCCAGCAGTTCCCCTACGAGAGGACAGGCCTACGAGCAGTACTTC,CASSSPTRGQAYEQYF